One and the same sample provided the 19 T cell receptor beta chains below, sequenced in a study of blood T cells in healthy people across ages. The second PCR ran about 6 to 12 cycles with a sample-barcoded 5' primer and J-beta primers. Using its own MiXCR run on the 5' RACE reads, TCRdb lists one record per CDR3 protein. The sample lists 700,000 to 850,000 distinct CDR3 sequences, about 55% occurring once. Sequenced sample: blood. The receptor source for this set is a man older than 75 in good health.

The rearrangement uses TRBV20-1 and TRBJ2-5; TRBD1 might be the D (6 bases). Germline V CDR1 and CDR2: DFQATT, SNEGSKA (reference sequence). The length of the CDR3 is 15 residues. Trimming left V 3 bases short and J 1 base short, with 15 bases between. The CDR3 is CSASPGHLVQETQYF. CDR3 nucleotides: TGCAGTGCTAGCCCGGGACATCTGGTCCAAGAGACCCAGTACTTC.

The CDR3 coding sequence is TGTGCCAGCAGCTCCACAGGAACCTACAATGAGCAGTACTTC. Translation gives CASSSTGTYNEQYF. The rearrangement joins TRBV7-2 to TRBJ2-7; D may be TRBD1 (5 bases). Germline values: CDR1 SGHTA, CDR2 FQGNSA. The CDR3 runs 14 residues. V was trimmed by 4 bases and J by 7 bases, leaving 17 bases between them.

The chain has TRBV24-1 and TRBJ2-1; 8 bases agree with TRBD1. The CDR3 contains 14 residues. Germline CDR1 KGHDR, CDR2 SFDVKD. V trimming: 9 bases; J trimming: 5 bases; junction bases outside the gene matches: 8. CDR3 region: CATEGQGANNEQFF. In DNA, the CDR3 is TGTGCCACCGAAGGCCAGGGGGCGAACAATGAGCAGTTCTTC.

The chain joins TRBV4-1 to TRBJ2-6; D possibly corresponds to TRBD2 (6 bases). Trimming left V 4 bases short and J 5 bases short, with 30 bases between. Germline values: CDR1 MGHRA, CDR2 YSYEKL. CDR3 length: 21 amino acids. The CDR3 region has the DNA TGCGCCAGCAGCCCTCAATCTCGTACTTTAGGGACTCCGATTCGGGCCAACGTCCTGACTTTC. This encodes CASSPQSRTLGTPIRANVLTF.

The chain combines TRBV20-1 with TRBJ2-2; TRBD1 matches at 7 bases. The CDR3 spans 14 residues. The J segment lost 2 bases and the V segment lost 6 bases, leaving 6 bases of the junction unmatched. Germline V CDR1 and CDR2: DFQATT, SNEGSKA (reference sequence). CDR3 DNA: TGCAGTGCGCGAGGACAGGTTAACACCGGGGAGCTGTTTTTT. Encoded protein: CSARGQVNTGELFF.

The table lists this clonotype with a few counts. V gene TRBV20-1 combines with J gene TRBJ2-1; TRBD2 matches 13 bases. The V gene's germline CDR1 is DFQATT and CDR2 SNEGSKA (reference sequence). The CDR3 runs to 14 residues. V trimming: 3 bases; J trimming: 4 bases; junction bases outside the gene matches: 0. The CDR3 DNA follows: TGCAGTGCTAGGACTAGCGGGAGGTACAATGAGCAGTTCTTC. It specifies CSARTSGRYNEQFF.

The genes are TRBV2 and TRBJ1-2; D is uncertain. Germline CDR1 reads SNHLY; CDR2 reads FYNNEI. Trimming removed 6 bases from V and 7 bases from J, with 15 bases in between. The CDR3 runs 13 residues. The CDR3 sequence is CASRTVAEAGYTF. The CDR3 coding sequence is TGTGCCAGCAGGACCGTGGCAGAGGCTGGCTACACCTTC.

This clonotype was detected a few times. The chain couples TRBV4-2 to TRBJ2-7, with TRBD2 matching over 11 bases. The CDR3 contains 16 residues. The germline CDR1 and CDR2 sequences are LGHNA and YNFKEQ. Germline trimming cut 3 bases from V and 3 bases from J; bases unmatched to any gene: 7. For the CDR3, the DNA is TGTGCCAGCAGCCAGCCTACTAGCGGGAGTATCTACGAGCAGTACTTC. Translating gives CASSQPTSGSIYEQYF.

This clonotype was counted only a few times. The rearrangement links TRBV7-2 to TRBJ1-2; 9 bases are a match to TRBD1. This CDR3 has 13 amino acids. J was trimmed by 5 bases and V by 5 bases; bases with no gene match: 3. Germline lookup yields CDR1 SGHTA and CDR2 FQGNSA. CDR3 DNA sequence: TGTGCCAGCAGCGGGACAGGGTGGTATGGCTACACCTTC. Residues: CASSGTGWYGYTF.

This clonotype was seen only once. This chain joins TRBV6-1 and TRBJ1-5, with TRBD1 matching over 8 bases. This CDR3 is built from 15 residues. Germline values: CDR1 MNHNS, CDR2 SASEGT. V lost 2 bases to trimming and J lost 5 bases; unmatched junction nucleotides: 5. In DNA, the CDR3 is TGTGCCAGCAGTGAAAGGGACAGGTCGTATCAGCCCCAGCATTTT. Protein: CASSERDRSYQPQHF.

This clonotype was seen a handful of times. The chain couples TRBV12-5 to TRBJ2-1; D might be TRBD2 (6 bases). Trimming removed 5 bases at V and 6 bases at J, with 11 bases between. This CDR3 is built from 13 residues. Germline CDR1 reads LGHNT; CDR2 reads FRNRAP. CDR3 amino acids: CASGTGDRNEQFF. For the CDR3, the DNA is TGTGCTAGTGGTACGGGGGATCGCAATGAGCAGTTCTTC. The full variable domain, rest sourced from reference TRBV12-5 and TRBJ2-1, is DARVTQTPRHKVTEMGQEVTMRCQPILGHNTVFWYRQTMMQGLELLAYFRNRAPLDDSGMPKDRFSAEMPDATLATLKIQPSEPRDSAVYFCASGTGDRNEQFFGPGTRLTVL.

This sequence joins TRBV12-3 or TRBV12-4 and TRBJ2-1; a possible D gene is TRBD2 (7 bases). The CDR3 runs to 15 residues. The V gene lost 0 bases and the J gene lost 9 bases, with 15 bases spanning the gap. The CDR3 is CASSLARVGGAEQFF. The CDR3 bases are TGTGCCAGCAGTTTAGCGCGGGTAGGGGGGGCTGAGCAGTTCTTC.

The J gene is TRBJ1-4, the V gene TRBV20-1, with D maybe TRBD1 (5 bases). The germline CDR1 and CDR2 sequences are DFQATT and SNEGSKA (reference sequence). The CDR3 length is 13 residues. V was trimmed by 6 bases and J by 5 bases, leaving 13 bases between them. In nucleotides, the CDR3 is TGCAGTGCGGCCGGGGGAGGGAATGAAAAACTGTTTTTT. This translates into CSAAGGGNEKLFF.

This clonotype came up a few times. The rearrangement links TRBV20-1 to TRBJ2-5, with 9 positions matching TRBD2. The length of the CDR3 is 13 residues. The V gene end was trimmed by 3 bases and the J gene end by 5 bases; junction bases not matched to a gene: 4. Germline V gene lookup returns CDR1 DFQATT and CDR2 SNEGSKA (reference sequence). The CDR3 loop reads CSASSGSPETQYF. The CDR3, as DNA: TGCAGTGCTAGTAGCGGGAGCCCCGAGACCCAGTACTTC.

The rearrangement links TRBV27 to TRBJ2-5, with 11 bases fitting TRBD1. This CDR3 is built from 16 residues. Germline V gives CDR1 MNHEY, CDR2 SMNVEV (reference sequence). J lost 3 bases, V lost 2 bases, and 5 bases had no gene match. CDR3 in amino acids: CASSLLGQGAEETQYF. The CDR3 coding sequence is TGTGCCAGCAGTTTACTAGGACAGGGGGCTGAAGAGACCCAGTACTTC.

This clonotype was detected only once. The CDR3 region is CASTLRLAETDTQYF. The CDR3 DNA reads as TGTGCCAGCACCCTTAGACTAGCGGAGACAGATACGCAGTATTTT. This chain uses TRBV7-2 with TRBJ2-3, with TRBD2 matching over 9 bases. Germline V gene data show CDR1 as SGHTA and CDR2 as FQGNSA. The CDR3 has 15 amino acids. V dropped 7 bases and J dropped 3; count of bases not matched to a gene: 8. Variable domain in full (rest from reference TRBV7-2 and TRBJ2-3): GAGVSQSPSNKVTEKGKDVELRCDPISGHTALYWYRQSLGQGLEFLIYFQGNSAPDKSGLPSDRFSAERTGGSVSTLTIQRTQQEDSAVYLCASTLRLAETDTQYFGPGTRLTVL.

The genes are TRBV12-3 or TRBV12-4 and TRBJ2-4; 15 positions agree with TRBD2. With V trimmed by 5 bases and J by 8 bases, 7 bases remained unmatched. This CDR3 comprises 16 residues. The CDR3 nucleotides are TGTGCCAGCAGTCCGGGACTAGCGGGAGGAGGCGACATTCAGTACTTC. It codes for CASSPGLAGGGDIQYF.

V usage is TRBV24-1 and J usage is TRBJ2-1; 8 bases match TRBD1. Germline assignment: CDR1 KGHDR and CDR2 SFDVKD. V shed 5 bases, J shed 9 bases, and the junction held 5 bases outside the gene matches. The CDR3 has 13 amino acids. The CDR3 loop reads CATSGRQGIEQFF. As DNA, the CDR3 is TGTGCCACCAGTGGTAGACAGGGGATTGAGCAGTTCTTC.

The DNA for the CDR3 is TGTGCCAGCAGCTTTGAAAGACGGGCTGAAGAGACCCAGTACTTC. Translated, it gives CASSFERRAEETQYF. The chain is built from TRBV13 and TRBJ2-5; no reliable D call. The CDR3 totals 15 residues. CDR1 PRHDT and CDR2 FYEKMQ come from the germline V gene (reference sequence). Trimming shortened V by 3 bases and J by 3 bases, and 14 bases separated the two germline ends.